Below, 30 T cell receptor beta chains from the same sample are listed, as sequenced in a study of blood T cell repertoires in COVID-19. Assay: immunoSEQ multiplex PCR; the TCRdb copy retains only in-frame clones and omits some. The sample lists about 200,000 clones; around 87% were seen once. Specimen: peripheral blood. These TCRs come from a man aged 60 to 69 who had recovered from COVID-19.

The chain carries TRBV9 and TRBJ1-2; D is ambiguous. This CDR3 comprises 12 residues. V was pared by 7 bases and J by 8 bases, with 15 bases between. The V gene's germline CDR1 is SGDLS and CDR2 YYNGEE. The DNA for the CDR3 is TGTGCCAGCTCCCGGGAGTTGTTCGGCTACACCTTC. This encodes CASSRELFGYTF.

This chain joins TRBV12-3 or TRBV12-4 and TRBJ1-1, with a tentative D call TRBD1 (6 bases). The CDR3 has 12 residues. Trimming left V 5 bases short and J 5 bases short, with 9 bases between. The CDR3 DNA is TGTGCCAGCAGTCCACAGGGTACTGAAGCTTTCTTT. Protein sequence: CASSPQGTEAFF.

The V and J genes are TRBV30 and TRBJ2-3; D is unclear. Germline V gives CDR1 GTSNPN, CDR2 SVGIG (reference sequence). Trimming took 0 bases from V and 2 from J, leaving 9 bases between them. The CDR3 loop spans 14 amino acids. The CDR3 DNA reads as TGTGCCTGGAGTGTCGATCAGGTCACAGATACGCAGTATTTT. Residues: CAWSVDQVTDTQYF.

This clone was seen a handful of times. The chain uses TRBV3-1 (or the pseudogene TRBV3-2) and TRBJ1-6; a weak D match, TRBD1 (5 bases). Germline CDR1 reads LGHDT; CDR2 reads YNNKEL (reference sequence). V lost 0 bases, J lost 6 bases, and 12 bases lay in between. The CDR3 is 16 residues long. CDR3 sequence (DNA): TGTGCCAGCAGCCAAGATGGGGGGTTTGGTAATTCACCCCTCCACTTT. The encoded protein is CASSQDGGFGNSPLHF.

The chain carries TRBV5-1 and TRBJ2-7; 7 positions agree with TRBD1. The CDR3 is made up of 13 amino acids. Trimming at V came to 7 bases and at J to 5 bases, leaving 9 bases not matched to a gene. From germline, CDR1 is SGHRS and CDR2 YFSETQ. The chain's CDR3 is CASSSGTANEQYF. The CDR3 coding sequence is TGCGCCAGCTCCTCCGGGACAGCCAACGAGCAGTACTTC.

This chain joins TRBV5-1 and TRBJ1-1; maybe TRBD1 (6 bases). From germline, CDR1 is SGHRS and CDR2 YFSETQ. Trimming took 4 bases from V and 4 from J, leaving 17 bases between them. This CDR3 has 15 residues. Here the CDR3 DNA reads TGCGCCAGCAGCGAGCTACAGGGATCCCGCACTGAAGCTTTCTTT. Translated, it gives CASSELQGSRTEAFF.

The chain joins TRBV2 to TRBJ1-2, with 9 bases identical to TRBD1. In germline, CDR1 is SNHLY, CDR2 FYNNEI. The CDR3 is 15 amino acids. V was pared by 4 bases and J by 8 bases, with 11 bases of the junction left unmatched. The CDR3 DNA reads TGTGCCAGCAGTGGGACTACCGGGACAGGGCAAGGCTACACCTTC. Translating gives CASSGTTGTGQGYTF.

The chain recombines TRBV19 with TRBJ2-3, with 8 nucleotides matching TRBD1. Germline V CDR1 and CDR2: LNHDA, SQIVND (reference sequence). This CDR3 region has 16 residues. The V and J ends lost 3 bases and 6 bases, in that order; junction bases with no gene match: 11. CDR3 coding DNA: TGTGCCAGTAGTATTTGGGGGACAGGTGTCGGGGATACGCAGTATTTT. It encodes CASSIWGTGVGDTQYF.

V usage is TRBV9 and J usage is TRBJ2-5; 7 bases are shared with TRBD1. V gave up 0 bases and J gave up 5 bases; unmatched junction bases: 4. The CDR3 loop spans 14 amino acids. Germline CDR1 and CDR2: SGDLS and YYNGEE. In nucleotides, the CDR3 is TGTGCCAGCAGCGTAGAACCGGGACAGGAGACCCAGTACTTC. Translating gives CASSVEPGQETQYF.

This sequence joins TRBV12-3 or TRBV12-4 and TRBJ1-6; no clear D gene. CDR3 size: 13 residues. Trimming stripped 1 base from V and 9 bases from J, with 7 bases between. CDR3: CASSLGGVSPLHF. CDR3 DNA: TGTGCCAGCAGTTTAGGAGGAGTTTCACCCCTCCACTTT.

The chain recombines TRBV13 with TRBJ1-2; the match to TRBD1 covers 9 bases. The CDR3 runs 15 residues. V gave up 6 bases and J gave up 3 bases; unmatched junction bases: 8. Germline V gives CDR1 PRHDT, CDR2 FYEKMQ (reference sequence). The CDR3 DNA reads as TGTGCCAGCAGGGGACAGGGAGGGGATTACTATGGCTACACCTTC. It is translated as CASRGQGGDYYGYTF.

This chain uses TRBV3-1 (or the pseudogene TRBV3-2) with TRBJ2-1; D is possibly TRBD1 (5 bases). The germline V gene encodes CDR1 LGHDT and CDR2 YNNKEL (reference sequence). V lost 4 bases and J lost 2, with 18 bases in between. The CDR3 is 17 amino acids. CDR3 sequence reads: CASSPYLRVSPYNEQFF. CDR3 DNA: TGTGCCAGCAGCCCCTACCTCAGGGTATCGCCCTACAATGAGCAGTTCTTC.

This chain links TRBV6-2 or TRBV6-3 with TRBJ2-7, with a possible D match to TRBD2 (5 bases). CDR1 is MNHEY, CDR2 SVGEGT, per germline. The CDR3 extends over 15 amino acids. V gave up 2 bases and J gave up 3 bases, with 14 bases separating them. The CDR3, as DNA: TGTGCCAGCAGTTACCTCGGCGGGTACCGCTACGAGCAGTACTTC. It yields the protein CASSYLGGYRYEQYF.

CDR3 protein: CASSSVTRGTNTGELFF. The CDR3 DNA reads as TGTGCCAGCAGCTCGGTCACGCGGGGAACGAACACCGGGGAGCTGTTTTTT. The chain is built from TRBV7-9 and TRBJ2-2; D might be TRBD2 (6 bases). CDR1 and CDR2 (germline): SEHNR, FQNEAQ (reference sequence). Deletions cut 4 bases from V and 0 bases from J, with 15 bases between. The CDR3 contains 17 residues.

The V gene is TRBV3-1 (or the pseudogene TRBV3-2), the J gene TRBJ1-3; perhaps TRBD1 as D (5 bases). The CDR3 spans 14 residues. Germline V gene sequence: CDR1 LGHDT, CDR2 YNNKEL (reference sequence). V gave up 4 bases and J gave up 3 bases, with 10 bases separating them. The CDR3 reads CASSRRTLGNTIYF. As DNA, the CDR3 is TGTGCCAGCAGCCGCAGGACACTTGGAAACACCATATATTTT.

CDR3 DNA sequence: TGTGCCAGCAGTTTAGGACTAGCGGGGGACTACTACGAGCAGTACTTC. Translating it yields CASSLGLAGDYYEQYF. The chain links TRBV5-4 to TRBJ2-7; 13 bases fit TRBD2. The length of the CDR3 is 16 residues. The V gene's germline CDR1 is SGHNT and CDR2 YYREEE (reference sequence). The V and J ends lost 5 bases and 3 bases, in that order; junction bases with no gene match: 8.

The chain joins TRBV2 to TRBJ2-6; D call uncertain. This CDR3 is 13 amino acids long. V gave up 3 bases and J gave up 12 bases, with 12 bases separating them. Germline-derived CDR1 and CDR2 are SNHLY and FYNNEI. The CDR3 reads CASSEGPVSVLTF. CDR3 bases: TGTGCCAGCAGTGAGGGCCCGGTAAGCGTCCTGACTTTC.

The V and J genes are TRBV9 and TRBJ2-3, with a weak D call TRBD1 (6 bases). V gave up 2 bases and J gave up 0 bases, with 13 bases separating them. The CDR3 is 16 amino acids. From germline, CDR1 is SGDLS and CDR2 YYNGEE. The CDR3 loop reads CASSVHTGISTDTQYF. The CDR3, as DNA: TGTGCCAGCAGCGTCCATACAGGGATAAGCACAGATACGCAGTATTTT.

The J gene is TRBJ2-2, the V gene TRBV9; 7 bases align to TRBD1. The CDR3 extends over 15 amino acids. Germline CDR1 reads SGDLS; CDR2 reads YYNGEE. The V segment lost 1 base and the J segment 3 bases; nucleotides outside the gene matches: 3. This CDR3 reads CASSVRDSYTGELFF. The DNA of the CDR3 is TGTGCCAGCAGCGTACGGGACAGTTACACCGGGGAGCTGTTTTTT.

In its sample, this clone was seen a few times. The V and J genes are TRBV27 and TRBJ1-5, with 7 bases that match TRBD1. V dropped 6 bases and J dropped 1; count of bases not matched to a gene: 6. Germline CDR1 MNHEY, CDR2 SMNVEV (reference sequence). The CDR3 loop spans 15 amino acids. The CDR3 DNA sequence: TGTGCCAGCAGCCTACCGACAGGGAGCAATCAGCCCCAGCATTTT. This encodes CASSLPTGSNQPQHF.

The rearrangement links TRBV19 to TRBJ2-7; 7 bases match TRBD2. This CDR3 comprises 14 residues. Germline V gene lookup returns CDR1 LNHDA and CDR2 SQIVND (reference sequence). With 3 bases clipped from V and 1 base from J, the junction kept 3 bases outside the gene matches. CDR3: CASSIWRESYEQYF. The DNA of the CDR3 is TGTGCCAGTAGTATCTGGCGGGAGTCCTACGAGCAGTACTTC. Drawing the rest from reference TRBV19 and TRBJ2-7, the complete variable domain is DGGITQSPKYLFRKEGQNVTLSCEQNLNHDAMYWYRQDPGQGLRLIYYSQIVNDFQKGDIAEGYSVSREKKESFPLTVTSAQKNPTAFYLCASSIWRESYEQYFGPGTRLTVT.

The CDR3 coding sequence is TGTGCCAGCAGCCCCGGACAGGGGGGCGGCTACACCTTC. This translates into CASSPGQGGGYTF. The J gene is TRBJ1-2, the V gene TRBV3-1 (or the pseudogene TRBV3-2), with 10 bases matching TRBD1. CDR1 and CDR2 (germline): LGHDT, YNNKEL (reference sequence). CDR3 size: 13 residues. Trimming removed 4 bases from V and 8 bases from J; junction bases left unmatched: 4.

The chain carries TRBV10-3 and TRBJ2-5, with D possibly matching TRBD2 (6 bases). Trimming left V 6 bases short and J 2 bases short, with 16 bases between. The CDR3 covers 15 residues. Germline loops: CDR1 ENHRY, CDR2 SYGVKD. The CDR3 bases are TGTGCCATCAGAGAGGGACGGGGGTCTCAAGAGACCCAGTACTTC. Translated: CAIREGRGSQETQYF.

In its sample, this clone was seen once. The chain is built from TRBV5-5 and TRBJ1-4; D possibly corresponds to TRBD1 (6 bases). Trimming left V 4 bases short and J 7 bases short, with 17 bases between. This CDR3 comprises 15 residues. Per the germline V gene, CDR1 is SGHKS and CDR2 is YYEKEE (reference sequence). The CDR3 here is CASSGLGGGAEKLFF. CDR3 bases: TGTGCCAGCAGCGGCCTTGGGGGGGGCGCTGAAAAACTGTTTTTT. Looking up the rest from reference TRBV5-5 and TRBJ1-4 gives the full variable domain: DAGVTQSPTHLIKTRGQQVTLRCSPISGHKSVSWYQQVLGQGPQFIFQYYEKEERGRGNFPDRFSARQFPNYSSELNVNALLLGDSALYLCASSGLGGGAEKLFFGSGTQLSVL.

This clone has only one observation. V usage is TRBV18 and J usage is TRBJ1-6; D might be TRBD1 (6 bases). The CDR3 spans 17 residues. The germline V gene has CDR1 KGHSH and CDR2 LQKENI. V lost 0 bases, J lost 5 bases, and 14 bases lay in between. The CDR3 loop reads CASSPPGTGMDNSPLHF. CDR3 bases: TGTGCCAGCTCACCACCAGGAACAGGGATGGATAATTCACCCCTCCACTTT.

The chain is built from TRBV5-1 and TRBJ1-1, with D possibly TRBD1 on 5 matching bases. The CDR3 consists of 12 residues. CDR1 is SGHRS, CDR2 YFSETQ, per germline. Trimming took off 5 bases at V and 11 bases at J, with 16 bases between the two ends. The CDR3: CASRDLGEMAFF. CDR3 sequence (DNA): TGCGCCAGCAGGGATTTAGGGGAAATGGCTTTCTTT.

The V and J genes are TRBV5-6 and TRBJ2-7; D unresolved. The germline gives CDR1 SGHDT, CDR2 YYEEEE. This CDR3 region has 13 residues. The V end was cut by 4 bases, the J end by 1 base, with 9 bases between. Written as DNA, the CDR3 is TGTGCCAGCAGCCCCATCGGGTCCTACGAGCAGTACTTC. This gives the protein CASSPIGSYEQYF. The whole variable domain, filled in from reference TRBV5-6 and TRBJ2-7, reads DAGVTQSPTHLIKTRGQQVTLRCSPKSGHDTVSWYQQALGQGPQFIFQYYEEEERQRGNFPDRFSGHQFPNYSSELNVNALLLGDSALYLCASSPIGSYEQYFGPGTRLTVT.

The rearrangement links TRBV11-3 to TRBJ2-7, with TRBD1 identical over 8 bases. The CDR3 covers 14 residues. Germline loops: CDR1 SGHNT, CDR2 YENEEA. V trimming: 3 bases; J trimming: 5 bases; junction bases outside the gene matches: 6. The CDR3 region has the DNA TGTGCCAGCAGCTTGTCGACAGGGGTACACGAGCAGTACTTC. Amino acid sequence: CASSLSTGVHEQYF.

The rearrangement joins TRBV11-2 to TRBJ2-5; D is perhaps TRBD2 (6 bases). Trimming removed 3 bases at V and 2 bases at J, with 10 bases between. Per the germline V gene, CDR1 is SGHAT and CDR2 is FQNNGV. This CDR3 spans 14 amino acids. CDR3 bases: TGTGCCAGCAGCTTGGCGGGGATACAAGAGACCCAGTACTTC. It is translated as CASSLAGIQETQYF.

Concerning this clone: Within the sample, other DNA sequences also encode this same CDR3. The chain is built from TRBV30 and TRBJ1-1; no firm D call. The germline V gene has CDR1 GTSNPN and CDR2 SVGIG (reference sequence). This CDR3 region has 11 residues. Between the trimmed V and J ends, which lost 2 bases and 5 bases, there was a span of 6 bases. This CDR3 is CAWSSGTEAFF. The CDR3 DNA reads as TGTGCCTGGAGTTCGGGAACTGAAGCTTTCTTT.